This T cell receptor beta chain came from a study of chemoradiotherapy in HPV16-positive cancers. Study information: Candidate HPV-specific T-cell clones and common TCR motifs came from functional assays in a couple of HPV16-positive patients. Study findings and constraints: The functional HPV-specific definition rests on just a couple of HPV16-positive patients. Non-HPV-specific T cells did not expand in tumors during treatment, whereas candidate HPV-specific clones and E7-related motifs did.

Clones were read by immunoSEQ multiplex PCR, and TCRdb kept only the in-frame ones, dropping some. The sample has tens of thousands of clones; about 90% are singletons. CDR3 size: 14 residues. V was pared by 4 bases and J by 1 base, with 11 bases between. Germline CDR1 and CDR2: SGHRS and YFSETQ. Worth noting for this clone: Its target is unknown.

The source of this sequence is a human donor with HPV-associated anogenital cancer. The sample here was blood, taken from a patient who underwent chemoradiotherapy. The gene calls are TRBV5-1 and TRBJ1-1; D not resolved. The CDR3 DNA is TGCGCCAGCAGCGTAATTCCCGGGAACACTGAAGCTTTCTTT. Translated: CASSVIPGNTEAFF.